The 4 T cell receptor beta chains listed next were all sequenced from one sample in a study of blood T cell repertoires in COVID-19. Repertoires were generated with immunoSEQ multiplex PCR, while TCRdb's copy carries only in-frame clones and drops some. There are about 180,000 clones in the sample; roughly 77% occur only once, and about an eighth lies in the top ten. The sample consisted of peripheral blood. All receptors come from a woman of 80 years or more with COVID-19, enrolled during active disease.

CDR3 sequence reads: CASSLRPPYEQYF. The CDR3 nucleotides read TGTGCCAGCAGCCTTCGTCCCCCCTACGAGCAGTACTTC. This chain joins TRBV11-2 and TRBJ2-7; unclear D gene. V lost 5 bases to trimming and J lost 2 bases, with 10 bases between them. This CDR3 spans 13 amino acids. CDR1 and CDR2 (germline): SGHAT, FQNNGV. The full variable domain, rest sourced from reference TRBV11-2 and TRBJ2-7, is EAGVAQSPRYKIIEKRQSVAFWCNPISGHATLYWYQQILGQGPKLLIQFQNNGVVDDSQLPKDRFSAERLKGVDSTLKIQPAKLEDSAVYLCASSLRPPYEQYFGPGTRLTVT.

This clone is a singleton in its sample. CDR3 amino acids: CASSLGRGGAALGNTF. The CDR3 DNA reads TGTGCCAGCAGCTTGGGTAGAGGAGGGGCGGCCCTCGGAAACACCTTC. The chain has TRBV5-5 and TRBJ1-2; TRBD1 might be the D (5 bases). Germline assignment: CDR1 SGHKS and CDR2 YYEKEE (reference sequence). The CDR3 covers 16 residues. The V end was cut by 0 bases, the J end by 12 bases, with 24 bases between.

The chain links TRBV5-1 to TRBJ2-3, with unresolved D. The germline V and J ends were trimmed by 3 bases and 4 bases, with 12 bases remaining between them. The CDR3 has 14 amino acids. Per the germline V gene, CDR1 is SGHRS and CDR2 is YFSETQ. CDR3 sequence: CASSSERKSDTQYF. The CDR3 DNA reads TGCGCCAGCAGCTCGGAGCGAAAGTCAGATACGCAGTATTTT.

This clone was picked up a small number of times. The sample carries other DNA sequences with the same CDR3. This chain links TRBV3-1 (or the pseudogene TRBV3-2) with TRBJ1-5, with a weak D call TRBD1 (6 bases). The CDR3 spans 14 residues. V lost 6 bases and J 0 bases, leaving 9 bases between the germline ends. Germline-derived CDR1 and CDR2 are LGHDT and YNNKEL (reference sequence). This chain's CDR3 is CASSQGYSNQPQHF. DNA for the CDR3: TGTGCCAGCAGTCAGGGGTATAGCAATCAGCCCCAGCATTTT.